The sequence of this T cell receptor (beta chain) was determined in a study of Ad26.COV2.S vaccination and SARS-CoV-2 variants. Study in general: Recipients of Ad26.COV2.S got it intramuscularly, once or twice 56 days apart. General observations from the study: For non-spike TCRs, breadth in vaccine recipients resembled that in placebo recipients. Measurements of TCR breadth and depth may have given underestimates of the total T cell responses.

Documented treatment: approximately 18 received Ad26.COV2.S at low or high dose, single or two shots; about 5 received placebo; per-sample allocation not given. Day 63 following the first vaccine or placebo injection was when the samples were taken. Method: immunoSEQ multiplex PCR; TCRdb's copy keeps in-frame clones and lacks some. The sample lists approximately 480,000 clones, roughly 85% occurring once. Trimming took off 5 bases at V and 7 bases at J, with 9 bases between the two ends. CDR3 length equals 12 residues. Germline V gives CDR1 SEHNR, CDR2 FQNEAQ (reference sequence). With respect to this clone: Antigen unknown.

The sequencing here drew on peripheral blood, taken in a trial of Ad26.COV2.S vaccine versus placebo. The V and J genes are TRBV7-9 and TRBJ2-4; possibly TRBD1 for D (6 bases). This clonotype was sampled from a person aged 18 to 59 who received the Ad26.COV2.S COVID-19 vaccine or a placebo. The CDR3 region is CASSLQGNIQYF. The CDR3 DNA reads as TGTGCCAGCAGCCTCCAGGGGAACATTCAGTACTTC.